These 17 T cell receptor beta chains were all obtained from the same sample, sequenced in a study of blood T cell repertoires in COVID-19. TCRdb keeps only in-frame clones here, not all; method: immunoSEQ multiplex PCR. Of 200,000 to 300,000 clones in the sample, 86% are singletons; the top ten hold around an eighth. Sequencing was done on a sample of peripheral blood. The source of these receptors is a man older than 75 with acute or convalescent COVID-19.

This chain links TRBV3-1 (or the pseudogene TRBV3-2) with TRBJ1-3, with 7 bases identical to TRBD1. The CDR3 runs 16 residues. The germline CDR1 and CDR2 sequences are LGHDT and YNNKEL (reference sequence). V gave up 4 bases and J gave up 0 bases; unmatched junction bases: 6. The CDR3: CASSPVDRSSGNTIYF. CDR3 nucleotide sequence: TGTGCCAGCAGCCCAGTGGACAGGAGCTCTGGAAACACCATATATTTT.

The chain joins TRBV6-5 to TRBJ1-6; D gene uncertain. The V end was cut by 5 bases, the J end by 0 bases, with 8 bases between. The CDR3 sequence is 15 residues long. Germline lookup yields CDR1 MNHEY and CDR2 SVGAGI. CDR3 in amino acids: CASSTDSSYNSPLHF. Written as DNA, the CDR3 is TGTGCCAGCAGTACCGATAGCTCCTATAATTCACCCCTCCACTTT.

This chain links TRBV12-3 or TRBV12-4 with TRBJ2-7; no clear D. The CDR3 has 13 amino acids. V shed 1 base and J shed 1 base, with 5 bases lying between them. CDR3 in amino acids: CASSLGQSYEQYF. Here the CDR3 DNA reads TGTGCCAGCAGTTTAGGTCAGTCCTACGAGCAGTACTTC.

This clone came up once. The chain links TRBV12-5 to TRBJ2-1; no clear D gene. V lost 1 base and J 6 bases, leaving 7 bases between the germline ends. This CDR3 region has 13 residues. Germline V gives CDR1 LGHNT, CDR2 FRNRAP. DNA of the CDR3: TGTGCTAGTGGTTTGGCGACGGGCAATGAGCAGTTCTTC. This encodes CASGLATGNEQFF.

This chain links TRBV5-1 with TRBJ1-4, with TRBD1 matching over 12 bases. V lost 3 bases, J lost 8 bases, and 11 bases stayed unmatched. The CDR3 totals 17 residues. Germline V CDR1 and CDR2: SGHRS, YFSETQ. CDR3 sequence reads: CASSSRGGQGAREKLFF. In DNA, the CDR3 is TGCGCCAGCAGCTCGCGCGGGGGACAGGGGGCGCGAGAAAAACTGTTTTTT.

The genes are TRBV6-4 and TRBJ2-6; 8 nucleotides agree with TRBD1. CDR3 length equals 15 residues. V was pared by 6 bases and J by 3 bases, with 4 bases of the junction left unmatched. Germline V gives CDR1 MRHNA, CDR2 SNTAGT. CDR3: CASSTTGVGANVLTF. The CDR3 DNA is TGTGCCAGCAGCACGACAGGGGTTGGGGCCAACGTCCTGACTTTC.

The gene calls are TRBV28 and TRBJ1-1; no clear D gene. Per the germline V gene, CDR1 is MDHEN and CDR2 is SYDVKM. V lost 5 bases, J lost 1 base, and 8 bases lay in between. The CDR3 loop spans 13 amino acids. In DNA form, the CDR3 reads TGTGCCAGCAGTAAAACACCGAACACTGAAGCTTTCTTT. Protein sequence: CASSKTPNTEAFF.

V and J are TRBV9 and TRBJ1-3; D remains ambiguous. The germline V and J ends were trimmed by 0 bases and 2 bases, with 12 bases remaining between them. This CDR3 comprises 16 residues. CDR1 SGDLS and CDR2 YYNGEE come from the germline V gene. The CDR3 bases are TGTGCCAGCAGCGTAGGCGGAACGCTGACTGGAAACACCATATATTTT. As protein: CASSVGGTLTGNTIYF.

The CDR3: CASSQDRTEAFF. The DNA of the CDR3 is TGCGCCAGCAGCCAAGATCGGACTGAAGCTTTCTTT. V and J are TRBV4-1 and TRBJ1-1; D remains ambiguous. The V end lost 0 bases, the J end lost 5 bases, and 4 bases lay between the germline ends. CDR3 length: 12 amino acids. CDR1 MGHRA and CDR2 YSYEKL come from the germline V gene.

This chain uses TRBV19 with TRBJ1-1; 7 bases fit TRBD1. Per the germline V gene, CDR1 is LNHDA and CDR2 is SQIVND (reference sequence). J lost 3 bases, V lost 3 bases, and 7 bases had no gene match. There are 15 residues in the CDR3. CDR3 protein: CASSIRGRLDTEAFF. Here the CDR3 DNA reads TGTGCCAGTAGTATCAGGGGGAGGCTGGACACTGAAGCTTTCTTT.

The chain carries TRBV2 and TRBJ1-5; D is uncertain. The CDR3 runs 15 residues. V lost 4 bases and J lost 1, with 11 bases in between. Germline values: CDR1 SNHLY, CDR2 FYNNEI. CDR3: CASSGEKLSNQPQHF. Written as DNA, the CDR3 is TGTGCCAGCAGTGGTGAGAAGTTAAGCAATCAGCCCCAGCATTTT.

This clone was seen a single time. V usage is TRBV28 and J usage is TRBJ2-7, with 11 bases matching TRBD2. J was trimmed by 3 bases and V by 7 bases; bases with no gene match: 8. The CDR3 is 15 amino acids. Germline CDR1 is MDHEN and CDR2 is SYDVKM. The DNA for the CDR3 is TGTGCCAGCAATCTAGCGGGAGGTGTAAGCTACGAGCAGTACTTC. It specifies CASNLAGGVSYEQYF.

The rearrangement joins TRBV5-1 to TRBJ1-3; 7 bases map to TRBD1. This CDR3 is 17 amino acids long. In germline, CDR1 is SGHRS, CDR2 YFSETQ. The V and J ends lost 0 bases and 0 bases, in that order; junction bases with no gene match: 6. Written as DNA, the CDR3 is TGCGCCAGCAGCTTGGCTTCTGGACAGGTCTCTGGAAACACCATATATTTT. Translated: CASSLASGQVSGNTIYF. Using reference TRBV5-1 and TRBJ1-3 for the parts outside the CDR3, the full variable domain is KAGVTQTPRYLIKTRGQQVTLSCSPISGHRSVSWYQQTPGQGLQFLFEYFSETQRNKGNFPGRFSGRQFSNSRSEMNVSTLELGDSALYLCASSLASGQVSGNTIYFGEGSWLTVV.

Regarding this clone: An end of the junction differs from the germline gene, which may be a read error. The J gene is TRBJ1-2, the V gene TRBV20-1; a weak D match, TRBD1 (5 bases). CDR1 is DFQATT, CDR2 SNEGSKA, per germline (reference sequence). This CDR3 has 11 amino acids. The CDR3, as DNA: TGCAGTGCTATGGCGGGACCTAATTTTTCTTTC. Amino acid sequence: CSAMAGPNFSF.

The V and J genes are TRBV18 and TRBJ2-7; the match to TRBD2 covers 10 bases. Germline V gives CDR1 KGHSH, CDR2 LQKENI. This CDR3 is built from 15 residues. V lost 2 bases and J lost 3; bases outside the gene matches: 4. CDR3 protein: CASSPGLAELYEQYF. DNA of the CDR3: TGTGCCAGCTCACCAGGACTAGCGGAACTCTACGAGCAGTACTTC.

The chain uses TRBV18 and TRBJ2-2, with D tentatively TRBD1 (5 bases). V lost 1 base to trimming and J lost 4 bases, with 7 bases between them. Germline V gene data show CDR1 as KGHSH and CDR2 as LQKENI. CDR3 length: 14 residues. The CDR3 nucleotides are TGTGCCAGCTCACCACGGGGCGGCACCGGGGAGCTGTTTTTT. This gives the protein CASSPRGGTGELFF.

This chain connects TRBV7-9 to TRBJ2-1; D might be TRBD1 (6 bases). Germline CDR1 reads SEHNR; CDR2 reads FQNEAQ (reference sequence). The CDR3 is 14 amino acids. Deletions cut 2 bases from V and 6 bases from J, with 11 bases between. The CDR3 sequence is CASSLRDTPNEQFF. CDR3 DNA: TGTGCCAGCAGCTTACGGGACACTCCCAATGAGCAGTTCTTC. Full variable domain (missing parts from reference TRBV7-9 and TRBJ2-1): DTGVSQNPRHKITKRGQNVTFRCDPISEHNRLYWYRQTLGQGPEFLTYFQNEAQLEKSRLLSDRFSAERPKGSFSTLEIQRTEQGDSAMYLCASSLRDTPNEQFFGPGTRLTVL.